This T cell receptor (beta chain) was observed in a study of cytomegalovirus exposure and HLA in healthy donors. The PCR was carried out with 60 Vbeta primers and 13 Jbeta primers. TCRdb's copy holds only in-frame clones and misses some; the assay was immunoSEQ multiplex PCR. The sample yields about 120,000 clones, 76% seen once. Deletions cut 5 bases from V and 6 bases from J, with 14 bases between. CDR1 and CDR2 (germline): KGHSH, LQKENI. CDR3 size: 15 residues. This chain joins TRBV18 and TRBJ1-6; no clear D gene. The sample was PBMCs. The receptor comes from a woman aged 40 to 50 in good health and CMV-seropositive. In DNA form, the CDR3 reads TGTGCCAGCTCAAGAGACGGAGATTTTAATTCACCCCTCCACTTT. It is translated as CASSRDGDFNSPLHF.